These 21 T cell receptor beta chains share one sample of origin, sequenced in a study of blood T cell repertoires in COVID-19. TCRdb's table, derived via immunoSEQ multiplex PCR, lists solely in-frame clones and lacks some. The data contain approximately 330,000 clones, around nine tenths of them seen just once; the ten biggest clones take up roughly a tenth. The sample taken for sequencing was PBMCs or T cells enriched from blood (not recorded which). The source is a woman aged 25 to 39 who had recovered from COVID-19.

V gene TRBV20-1 combines with J gene TRBJ2-5; D remains ambiguous. The CDR3 is 11 amino acids. V lost 5 bases to trimming and J lost 7 bases, with 11 bases between them. The germline V gene has CDR1 DFQATT and CDR2 SNEGSKA (reference sequence). CDR3 coding DNA: TGCAGTGCTCCACGAACCGGGACCCAGTACTTC. Translating it yields CSAPRTGTQYF.

The chain is built from TRBV5-6 and TRBJ2-7, with TRBD1 matching 8 bases. The CDR3 has 13 residues. The germline V gene has CDR1 SGHDT and CDR2 YYEEEE. J lost 5 bases, V lost 2 bases, and 3 bases had no gene match. In DNA form, the CDR3 reads TGTGCCAGCAGCTTCCAGGGGGCCAACGAGCAGTACTTC. It yields the protein CASSFQGANEQYF.

The chain uses TRBV11-2 and TRBJ2-3; D remains ambiguous. CDR1 SGHAT and CDR2 FQNNGV come from the germline V gene. With 3 bases removed from V and 2 bases from J, the gap between germline ends came to 6 bases. The CDR3 has 13 residues. The DNA for the CDR3 is TGTGCCAGCAGCTTTGACTCCACAGATACGCAGTATTTT. This sequence encodes CASSFDSTDTQYF.

The chain employs TRBV13 and TRBJ2-1; 8 nucleotides agree with TRBD2. Trimming at V came to 1 base and at J to 7 bases, leaving 6 bases not matched to a gene. The germline gives CDR1 PRHDT, CDR2 FYEKMQ (reference sequence). The CDR3 contains 15 residues. Here the CDR3 reads CASSLAGGPGNEQFF. The CDR3 region has the DNA TGTGCCAGCAGCTTAGCGGGAGGGCCCGGAAATGAGCAGTTCTTC.

The rearrangement uses TRBV21-1 and TRBJ2-3; TRBD2 was called by the table and not checked on the DNA. TRBV21-1 is labeled a pseudogene. This CDR3 is 16 amino acids long. The CDR3 reads CASSKKGTKGVDTQYF. The CDR3, as DNA: TGTGCCAGCAGCAAAAAAGGGACTAAAGGGGTAGATACGCAGTATTTT.

The chain joins TRBV5-1 to TRBJ2-3, with a tentative D call TRBD2 (6 bases). The CDR3 is made up of 13 amino acids. Trimming took 6 bases from V and 6 from J, leaving 14 bases between them. The germline V gene encodes CDR1 SGHRS and CDR2 YFSETQ. CDR3 nucleotides: TGCGCCAGCACCGGAGGGCCCCCCGATACGCAGTATTTT. It is translated as CASTGGPPDTQYF.

This rearrangement joins TRBV7-3 to TRBJ1-5; D not resolved. CDR1 and CDR2 (germline): SGHTA, FQGTGA. The CDR3 is 13 residues long. V gave up 2 bases and J gave up 4 bases, with 6 bases separating them. This chain's CDR3 is CASSLSGNQPQHF. The CDR3, as DNA: TGTGCCAGCAGCTTATCGGGGAATCAGCCCCAGCATTTT.

The chain has TRBV19 and TRBJ2-3, with D hard to call. The CDR3 loop spans 15 amino acids. CDR1 LNHDA and CDR2 SQIVND come from the germline V gene (reference sequence). The V end was cut by 6 bases, the J end by 4 bases, with 17 bases between. As DNA, the CDR3 is TGTGCCAGTAGCGTTGCGCGTCTTTATCCAGATACGCAGTATTTT. Protein sequence: CASSVARLYPDTQYF.

CDR3 DNA: TGTGCCAGCAGCTTATGGAACAGCTATGGCTACACCTTC. Protein product: CASSLWNSYGYTF. The rearrangement joins TRBV7-9 to TRBJ1-2; no definite D call. Per germline, CDR1 SEHNR and CDR2 FQNEAQ (reference sequence). The V end lost 2 bases, the J end lost 4 bases, and 8 bases lay between the germline ends. CDR3 size: 13 residues.

The chain joins TRBV10-3 to TRBJ1-2; D remains ambiguous. From germline, CDR1 is ENHRY and CDR2 SYGVKD. This CDR3 region has 14 residues. Trimming cost V 2 bases and J 0 bases, with 7 bases left between them. The CDR3 region has the DNA TGTGCCATCAGTGAGGCCAGAACTAACTATGGCTACACCTTC. Its translation is CAISEARTNYGYTF.

The chain joins TRBV5-1 to TRBJ1-4; D possibly corresponds to TRBD1 (5 bases). The germline V gene has CDR1 SGHRS and CDR2 YFSETQ. Trimming shortened V by 4 bases and J by 1 base, and 17 bases separated the two germline ends. This CDR3 has 17 residues. Here the CDR3 DNA reads TGCGCCAGCAGCCGTGACCGGGGGGACCTAACTAATGAAAAACTGTTTTTT. It codes for CASSRDRGDLTNEKLFF. Based on the CDR3 plus reference TRBV5-1 and TRBJ1-4, the full variable domain is KAGVTQTPRYLIKTRGQQVTLSCSPISGHRSVSWYQQTPGQGLQFLFEYFSETQRNKGNFPGRFSGRQFSNSRSEMNVSTLELGDSALYLCASSRDRGDLTNEKLFFGSGTQLSVL.

The chain recombines TRBV6-1 with TRBJ1-6, with unresolved D. Between the trimmed V and J ends, which lost 3 bases and 10 bases, there was a span of 16 bases. The CDR3 is made up of 15 amino acids. Germline CDR1 MNHNS, CDR2 SASEGT. The CDR3 spells CASSDPGFGGSPLHF. The CDR3 DNA sequence: TGTGCCAGCAGTGACCCAGGTTTCGGCGGGTCACCCCTCCACTTT.

This clone occurred a few times. The chain combines TRBV18 with TRBJ2-1, with TRBD1 identical over 7 bases. J was trimmed by 6 bases and V by 2 bases; bases with no gene match: 10. The CDR3 has 16 amino acids. Germline V gene sequence: CDR1 KGHSH, CDR2 LQKENI. CDR3: CASSPMRGQPTNEQFF. The CDR3 DNA reads TGTGCCAGCTCACCAATGAGGGGACAGCCTACCAATGAGCAGTTCTTC.

The CDR3 DNA reads as TGTGCCAGCAGCTTAGAGTCAGTTGGCGAGCAGTACTTC. Translated, it gives CASSLESVGEQYF. The rearrangement joins TRBV7-9 to TRBJ2-7; D is ambiguous. There are 13 residues in the CDR3. In germline, CDR1 is SEHNR, CDR2 FQNEAQ (reference sequence). Trimming took off 1 base at V and 6 bases at J, with 10 bases between the two ends.

The chain combines TRBV19 with TRBJ2-7; D is undetermined. Trimming removed 1 base from V and 2 bases from J, with 6 bases in between. The CDR3 has 13 residues. In germline, CDR1 is LNHDA, CDR2 SQIVND (reference sequence). The CDR3 DNA reads as TGTGCCAGTAGTATAGTCAGCGCCTACGAGCAGTACTTC. Protein product: CASSIVSAYEQYF.

V usage is TRBV11-3 and J usage is TRBJ2-1, with TRBD2 identical over 8 bases. V shed 2 bases, J shed 7 bases, and the junction held 7 bases outside the gene matches. Germline V gives CDR1 SGHNT, CDR2 YENEEA. This CDR3 has 15 residues. The CDR3 loop reads CASSLSPGGWNEQFF. The CDR3 DNA follows: TGTGCCAGCAGCTTATCCCCGGGAGGGTGGAATGAGCAGTTCTTC.

V and J are TRBV19 and TRBJ2-3; 12 nucleotides match TRBD1. This CDR3 has 17 amino acids. V was clipped by 2 bases and J by 4 bases; unmatched bases: 7. Germline CDR1 LNHDA, CDR2 SQIVND (reference sequence). The CDR3 DNA follows: TGTGCCAGTAGTATAAGGCGGGACAGGGGGCGCCCAGATACGCAGTATTTT. As protein: CASSIRRDRGRPDTQYF.

V and J are TRBV27 and TRBJ1-1, with TRBD1 matching 7 bases. The trim removed 6 bases at V and 1 base at J, leaving 5 bases unmatched. The germline V gene encodes CDR1 MNHEY and CDR2 SMNVEV (reference sequence). The CDR3 is 14 amino acids. The CDR3 bases are TGTGCCAGCAGGAGAGGGGGCTGGAACACTGAAGCTTTCTTT. It codes for CASRRGGWNTEAFF.

This clone was observed once. The CDR3 sequence is CASSQSGLAGGPAYEQYF. As DNA, the CDR3 is TGTGCCAGCAGCCAAAGCGGACTAGCGGGAGGGCCCGCCTACGAGCAGTACTTC. V is TRBV14 and J is TRBJ2-7, with 15 bases that match TRBD2. The CDR3 length is 18 residues. V was pared by 2 bases and J by 2 bases, with 7 bases of the junction left unmatched. In germline, CDR1 is SGHDN, CDR2 FVKESK.

J is TRBJ1-3 and V is TRBV5-5; 8 bases agree with TRBD1. Germline V gene sequence: CDR1 SGHKS, CDR2 YYEKEE (reference sequence). The CDR3 loop spans 17 amino acids. J lost 1 base, V lost 5 bases, and 11 bases had no gene match. The CDR3 DNA reads TGTGCCAGCAGTTATACCGGGACAGGCGGGTCTGGAAACACCATATATTTT. It translates to CASSYTGTGGSGNTIYF.

The V call is TRBV18, the J call TRBJ1-5; D gene uncertain. CDR1 is KGHSH and CDR2 is LQKENI in the germline V gene. The CDR3 contains 14 residues. Between the trimmed V and J ends, which lost 5 bases and 5 bases, there was a span of 13 bases. Here the CDR3 reads CASSGGLTDQPQHF. CDR3 in DNA: TGTGCCAGCTCAGGAGGGTTGACGGATCAGCCCCAGCATTTT.